These T cell receptor beta chains were read from a single sample in a study of blood T cell repertoires in COVID-19. Method: immunoSEQ multiplex PCR; TCRdb's copy keeps in-frame clones and lacks some. Here the sample spans 300,000 to 450,000 clones, 75% to 90% being singletons. Material: PBMCs or T cells enriched from blood (not recorded which). Every receptor here comes from a young man who had recovered from COVID-19. The CDR3 runs from the conserved cysteine through the conserved F or W. D genes are given only for firm matches. Clone size appears in some rows only: once, few, many, or a class for an expanded clone.

NA | TRBJ2-5 | TRBV14 | NA | TGTGCCAGCAGCCAAGGGGCGGAGACCCAGTACTTC | CASSQGAETQYF
NA | TRBJ1-4 | TRBV2 | NA | TGTGCCAGCAGTGCGGGAACTAAACTGTTTTTT | CASSAGTKLFF
NA | TRBJ2-7 | TRBV19 | NA | TGTGCCAGTAGCTCCGGGACTTTTAATTTTGGATCCTACGAGCAGTACTTC | CASSSGTFNFGSYEQYF
TRBD1 | TRBJ2-1 | TRBV5-6 | NA | TGTGCCAGCAGCTTGGGCCCAGGGACAGGGGGTAATGAGCAGTTCTTC | CASSLGPGTGGNEQFF
NA | TRBJ2-7 | TRBV11-2 | NA | TGTGCCAGCAGCTCCCTTAGAAGTTACGAGCAGTACTTC | CASSSLRSYEQYF
NA | TRBJ2-7 | TRBV5-6 | NA | TGTGCCAGCAGCTTGGCGTCACAGAACCTCTACGAGCAGTACTTC | CASSLASQNLYEQYF
NA | TRBJ2-5 | TRBV5-1 | NA | TGCGCCAGCAGCCTGGGTTGGGCAGGCCAAGAGACCCAGTACTTC | CASSLGWAGQETQYF
NA | TRBJ2-7 | TRBV5-1 | NA | TGCGCCAGCAGCTTGGCCCAGGGCCTCTCCTACGAGCAGTACTTC | CASSLAQGLSYEQYF
NA | TRBJ2-2 | TRBV21-1 | NA | TGTGCCAGCAGCACCCGGGACAGGTACGCCGGGGAGCTGTTTTTT | CASSTRDRYAGELFF
NA | TRBJ1-3 | TRBV19 | NA | TGTGCCAGTAGGGGCGGGGAGTCCTCTGGAAACACCATATATTTT | CASRGGESSGNTIYF
NA | TRBJ2-7 | TRBV4-1 | NA | TGCGCCAGCAGCCCCGGGATAAACTACGAGCAGTACTTC | CASSPGINYEQYF
NA | TRBJ1-2 | TRBV19 | NA | TGTGCCAGTAGCCACAAAGCAGGAACCTATGGCTACACCTTC | CASSHKAGTYGYTF
TRBD1 | TRBJ2-7 | TRBV19 | few | TGTGCCAGTAGCTGGGACAGATCCTACGAGCAGTACTTC | CASSWDRSYEQYF
NA | TRBJ1-4 | TRBV5-6 | once | TGTGCCAGCAGCTTGGTCGGGGAGGAGGAAAAACTGTTTTTT | CASSLVGEEEKLFF
NA | TRBJ1-6 | TRBV4-3 | NA | TGCGCCAGCAGCCAAGATAGCCTGGGGGCAGCGGATAATTCACCCCTCCACTTT | CASSQDSLGAADNSPLHF
TRBD2 | TRBJ2-5 | TRBV12-3/TRBV12-4 | NA | TGTGCCAGCAGTTTTACGGGGGGAGAGACCCAGTACTTC | CASSFTGGETQYF
NA | TRBJ2-7 | TRBV7-2 | NA | TGTGCCAGCAGCTTTAACACCGAGCAGTACTTC | CASSFNTEQYF
NA | TRBJ2-1 | TRBV27 | NA | TGTGCCAGCAATAGGGGAAAAACGTCCTACAATGAGCAGTTCTTC | CASNRGKTSYNEQFF
TRBD1 | TRBJ1-6 | TRBV5-5 | NA | TGTGCCAGCAGCTTAGGACAGGTATTAGGGTCACCCCTCCACTTT | CASSLGQVLGSPLHF
TRBD2 | TRBJ2-1 | TRBV9 | NA | TGTGCCAGCAGCACATCAGCGGGAGGGCCAGGGGATGAGCAGTTCTTC | CASSTSAGGPGDEQFF
TRBD2 | TRBJ2-5 | TRBV12-5 | NA | TGTGCTAGTGGTTTGACCCGTTCCGGGACTAGACAAGAGACCCAGTACTTC | CASGLTRSGTRQETQYF
NA | TRBJ1-5 | TRBV27 | NA | TGTGCCAGCGGGTTGGGGTCCGTGAGGGCTCAGCCCCAGCATTTT | CASGLGSVRAQPQHF